This T cell receptor (beta chain) comes out of a study of tumour-infiltrating T cells in Burkitt lymphoma (dated by TCRdb to about 2020). About the full investigation: When TCR repertoire data were correlated with clinical outcome, productive clonality turned out to predict both overall and progression-free survival, independent of established prognosticators, age at diagnosis among them.

Library generation was performed with the immunoSEQ multiplex PCR assay. TCRdb took over this immuneACCESS table, retaining in-frame rearrangements with V and J assigned. Such tables are incomplete; in checked studies, under half of the missing clones stem from an unresolved V gene, and the remainder is unexplained. For this sample there are about 7,100 clones; around 72% appear just once. Around 42% of the sample belongs to the ten largest clones. Only a few counts were recorded for this clone. The target of this receptor is not known. No much larger clone exists at a distance of one base, and base qualities are not known. The sequenced sample was tumor tissue. This clonotype was sampled from a human donor with diffuse large B-cell lymphoma.

CDR3 reads: CASSRGANTGELFF. Here is the DNA: TGTGCCAGCAGCCGGGGGGCGAACACCGGGGAGCTGTTTTTT. The chain is assembled from TRBV6-1 and TRBJ2-2, with TRBD2 identical over 7 junction bases. The germline V gene supplies CDR1 MNHNS and CDR2 SASEGT. At the junction V is shortened by 6 bases and J by 0 bases; bases outside the gene matches: 1. Inclusive of the bounding cysteine and phenylalanine, the CDR3 is 14 residues long. The retained sequence is limited to the CDR3, 42 bases, with the frame set at the first base.